Below, one T cell receptor (beta chain) is given with its context. The antigen it recognizes is unknown. It has no much larger one-base neighbor in the sample; base qualities were not kept. Whole blood was collected in K2EDTA tubes by collaborating institutions according to the institutions' own protocols. For TCRbeta analysis, collaborators shipped samples as frozen whole blood, isolated PBMCs, or DNA extracted from either of those sample types. The immunoSEQ Assay, a bias-controlled multiplex PCR, was used to amplify TCRbeta CDR3 regions from genomic DNA. In the original analysis: Nucleated cell counts per sample were estimated from amplification of reference gene primers within the assay. To quantify the absolute abundance of each unique TCRbeta CDR3 rearrangement, sequence reads were collapsed and filtered. For each sample, productive Simpson clonality was calculated as the square root of Simpson's diversity index across productive rearrangements. Entries here come from immuneACCESS through TCRdb and include only in-frame sequences with V and J called. Some clones fail to appear in such tables; in the studies checked, an unresolved V gene covers under half of the shortfall, and the cause of the remainder is unknown. The V and J calls and clone size were taken over from that table, and D and trimming were inferred from the DNA. This sample holds more than 110,000 clones; roughly 85% were observed only once. Jointly, the top ten make up roughly 3.5% of the sample.

The sample is drawn from a study of blood T cell repertoires in COVID-19 (dated by TCRdb to about 2020). Study-wide context: Samples from collaborators originated in the United States, Italy and Spain and spanned both the acute and convalescent phases of COVID-19. Nearly every sample came with metadata listing a de-identified subject ID, COVID-19 status, age in years and sex. Where HLA class I and class II types were available, the types were taken from metadata supplied by the sample provider, not from assay-based typing. The repertoires were released in a freely available public database meant as a resource for research on the immune response to SARS-CoV-2. Deeply sampled blood TCRbeta repertoires from subjects exposed to, actively infected with, or recovered from COVID-19 were included in the dataset. The samples were drawn from the first 160 participants of the ongoing ImmuneRACE study and from 1,200 or so subjects provided by 6 global collaborators. The prospective study material was composed of cDNA or gDNA derived from T cells, B-cell-depleted T cells, or PBMCs.

V and J are trimmed by 1 base and 3 bases, and the gene matches miss 5 bases of the junction. The germline V gene encodes CDR1 SGHTA and CDR2 FQGNSA. The CDR3 contains 15 residues, cysteine and phenylalanine counted. Solely the CDR3 DNA is kept, with 45 bases framed from the first base. Overall study outcomes, separate from this receptor: Clinical and demographic metadata were provided uncurated, with the amount varying by source and participant.

Specimen: peripheral blood. Here the chain combines TRBV7-2 and TRBJ2-5; TRBD2 agrees with 7 junctional bases. This clonotype was obtained from a man between 60 and 75 years old with acute or convalescent COVID-19. Here the CDR3 is given as CASSLGGRGEETQYF. In nucleotides, the sequence is TGTGCCAGCAGCTTAGGCGGGAGAGGAGAAGAGACCCAGTACTTC.